What follows are 24 T cell receptor beta chains derived from one specimen sequenced in a study of blood T cell repertoires in COVID-19. Repertoires were generated with immunoSEQ multiplex PCR, while TCRdb's copy carries only in-frame clones and drops some. Of around 160,000 clones in the sample, about four fifths are singletons; the top ten hold roughly 8%. The specimen sequenced was peripheral blood. These receptor sequences come from a human donor with acute or convalescent COVID-19. The donor label of this sample is uncertain.

This clone was recorded a few times. This sequence joins TRBV10-3 and TRBJ2-2; maybe TRBD2 (5 bases). Germline V CDR1 and CDR2: ENHRY, SYGVKD. V lost 4 bases and J lost 4, with 10 bases in between. This CDR3 comprises 14 residues. Written as DNA, the CDR3 is TGTGCCATCAGTGCGGGGAATGGCACCGGGGAGCTGTTTTTT. It yields the protein CAISAGNGTGELFF.

The CDR3 bases are TGTGCCAGCAGCTTATCAACAGGGGTCAACACCGGGGAGCTGTTTTTT. This encodes CASSLSTGVNTGELFF. This chain uses TRBV11-3 with TRBJ2-2, with 7 bases lining up with TRBD1. The V gene end was trimmed by 2 bases and the J gene end by 2 bases; junction bases not matched to a gene: 5. The CDR3 covers 16 residues. The germline CDR1 and CDR2 sequences are SGHNT and YENEEA.

The CDR3 protein is CSVKGSYNEQFF. As DNA, the CDR3 is TGCAGCGTTAAGGGGTCCTACAATGAGCAGTTCTTC. The rearrangement uses TRBV29-1 and TRBJ2-1; D is perhaps TRBD1 (5 bases). The CDR3 sequence is 12 residues long. The V gene lost 5 bases and the J gene lost 1 base, with 6 bases spanning the gap. Germline V gives CDR1 SQVTM, CDR2 ANQGSEA.

This chain links TRBV14 with TRBJ2-2; TRBD2 aligns across 9 bases. CDR1 is SGHDN and CDR2 is FVKESK in the germline V gene. The CDR3 is made up of 15 amino acids. V was pared by 4 bases and J by 5 bases, with 5 bases of the junction left unmatched. The CDR3 protein is CASSPPLAGTGELFF. DNA of the CDR3: TGTGCCAGCAGCCCACCTCTAGCGGGGACCGGGGAGCTGTTTTTT.

CDR3 amino acids: CASSLVPGGGYTF. DNA of the CDR3: TGCGCCAGCAGCTTGGTTCCAGGGGGAGGCTACACCTTC. The chain is built from TRBV5-1 and TRBJ1-2, with 7 bases matching TRBD1. The CDR3 covers 13 residues. The V gene end was trimmed by 0 bases and the J gene end by 8 bases; junction bases not matched to a gene: 4. Germline-derived CDR1 and CDR2 are SGHRS and YFSETQ. The complete variable domain, with remaining parts taken from reference TRBV5-1 and TRBJ1-2, reads KAGVTQTPRYLIKTRGQQVTLSCSPISGHRSVSWYQQTPGQGLQFLFEYFSETQRNKGNFPGRFSGRQFSNSRSEMNVSTLELGDSALYLCASSLVPGGGYTFGSGTRLTVV.

The CDR3 DNA reads as TGTGCCAGCAGTCCCCTCCCCGGGACTGAAACTAGCACAGATACGCAGTATTTT. Translating it yields CASSPLPGTETSTDTQYF. V usage is TRBV6-6 and J usage is TRBJ2-3, with D possibly matching TRBD2 (6 bases). Deletions cut 5 bases from V and 0 bases from J, with 21 bases between. This CDR3 is built from 18 residues. CDR1 and CDR2 from the germline V gene are MNHNY and SVGAGI (reference sequence).

This clone was picked up one time. The J gene is TRBJ2-7, the V gene TRBV18; the match to TRBD1 covers 9 bases. J lost 1 base, V lost 5 bases, and 9 bases had no gene match. From germline, CDR1 is KGHSH and CDR2 LQKENI. The CDR3 runs 16 residues. CDR3 loop: CASSRPGTGSSYEQYF. Here the CDR3 DNA reads TGTGCCAGCTCAAGACCTGGGACAGGGAGTTCCTACGAGCAGTACTTC.

This clone was picked up a small number of times. The chain couples TRBV29-1 to TRBJ2-1, with 11 bases identical to TRBD1. Germline CDR1 reads SQVTM; CDR2 reads ANQGSEA. CDR3 length equals 15 residues. Germline trimming cut 0 bases from V and 8 bases from J; bases unmatched to any gene: 6. The CDR3 DNA follows: TGCAGCGTTGAAGAAGCGGGACAGGGGGTAGATGAGCAGTTCTTC. It encodes CSVEEAGQGVDEQFF.

The CDR3 bases are TGCAGTGCTAGTCCGCCAGGGTCCTACGAGCAGTACTTC. Translated, it gives CSASPPGSYEQYF. This chain joins TRBV20-1 and TRBJ2-7, with D tentatively TRBD1 (5 bases). Per the germline V gene, CDR1 is DFQATT and CDR2 is SNEGSKA (reference sequence). The CDR3 covers 13 residues. The V end lost 3 bases, the J end lost 1 base, and 10 bases lay between the germline ends.

This clone was picked up many times. The chain uses TRBV6-2 or TRBV6-3 and TRBJ1-2, with TRBD1 as a possible D gene (5 bases). Trimming removed 2 bases from V and 3 bases from J, with 22 bases in between. CDR3 length: 18 amino acids. Germline values: CDR1 MNHEY, CDR2 SVGEGT. CDR3 protein: CASSYEVASRQIYYGYTF. CDR3 nucleotides: TGTGCCAGCAGTTACGAGGTGGCCTCCCGACAGATCTACTATGGCTACACCTTC.

This chain connects TRBV19 to TRBJ1-1; D is possibly TRBD1 (5 bases). The CDR3 is 14 amino acids. Germline CDR1 reads LNHDA; CDR2 reads SQIVND (reference sequence). V was shortened by 7 bases and J by 1 base, with 13 bases between the two germline ends. The CDR3 sequence: CASIGAGRNTEAFF. CDR3 bases: TGTGCCAGTATAGGGGCGGGAAGGAACACTGAAGCTTTCTTT. Full variable domain (outside the CDR3, taken from reference TRBV19 and TRBJ1-1): DGGITQSPKYLFRKEGQNVTLSCEQNLNHDAMYWYRQDPGQGLRLIYYSQIVNDFQKGDIAEGYSVSREKKESFPLTVTSAQKNPTAFYLCASIGAGRNTEAFFGQGTRLTVV.

The chain joins TRBV9 to TRBJ2-2, with 7 bases identical to TRBD1. The germline V gene has CDR1 SGDLS and CDR2 YYNGEE. The length of the CDR3 is 15 residues. V shed 3 bases, J shed 4 bases, and the junction held 6 bases outside the gene matches. The CDR3 nucleotides read TGTGCCAGCAGCGCCACAGGGGACCCCACCGGGGAGCTGTTTTTT. Its protein is CASSATGDPTGELFF.

The chain links TRBV5-1 to TRBJ1-2; D unclear. The V and J ends lost 0 bases and 3 bases respectively, with 9 bases between them. The CDR3 contains 14 residues. The V gene's germline CDR1 is SGHRS and CDR2 YFSETQ. CDR3: CASSLGGSDYGYTF. Written as DNA, the CDR3 is TGCGCCAGCAGCTTGGGAGGGTCTGACTATGGCTACACCTTC.

The rearrangement uses TRBV4-2 and TRBJ1-6; maybe TRBD1 (6 bases). This CDR3 has 16 residues. The germline V gene encodes CDR1 LGHNA and CDR2 YNFKEQ. Trimming shortened V by 3 bases and J by 10 bases, and 19 bases separated the two germline ends. Here the CDR3 DNA reads TGTGCCAGCAGCCAGGGGGGGGGCGTGGTTAGGTCACCCCTCCACTTT. It codes for CASSQGGGVVRSPLHF.

The chain recombines TRBV14 with TRBJ1-6; 9 nucleotides line up with TRBD1. With V trimmed by 0 bases and J by 7 bases, 4 bases remained unmatched. This CDR3 region has 16 residues. CDR1 is SGHDN and CDR2 is FVKESK in the germline V gene. The DNA of the CDR3 is TGTGCCAGCAGCCAAGAAAAGGGACAGGGAAATTCACCCCTCCACTTT. This encodes CASSQEKGQGNSPLHF.

This clone was recorded a few times. The chain is built from TRBV19 and TRBJ1-2; 9 bases map to TRBD1. This CDR3 region has 16 residues. CDR1 LNHDA and CDR2 SQIVND come from the germline V gene (reference sequence). V shed 7 bases, J shed 3 bases, and the junction held 12 bases outside the gene matches. The CDR3 spells CASTAGTGREDYGYTF. CDR3 nucleotides: TGTGCCAGTACCGCCGGGACAGGGAGGGAGGACTATGGCTACACCTTC.

The V call is TRBV10-3, the J call TRBJ1-6, with a possible D match to TRBD1 (5 bases). Trimming took 1 base from V and 7 from J, leaving 5 bases between them. The CDR3 sequence is 13 residues long. Germline lookup yields CDR1 ENHRY and CDR2 SYGVKD. CDR3 loop: CAISEWGNSPLHF. CDR3 nucleotides: TGTGCCATCAGTGAGTGGGGCAATTCACCCCTCCACTTT.

CDR3 protein: CASSRTGLNTEAFF. DNA of the CDR3: TGTGCCAGCAGCCGGACAGGGTTGAACACTGAAGCTTTCTTT. V and J are TRBV3-1 (or the pseudogene TRBV3-2) and TRBJ1-1, with 8 positions matching TRBD1. With 4 bases clipped from V and 0 bases from J, the junction kept 1 base outside the gene matches. CDR3 size: 14 residues. Germline CDR1 LGHDT, CDR2 YNNKEL (reference sequence).

The DNA of the CDR3 is TGTGCCAGCAGCTTGCAGGGGGTACCTAGCACAGATACGCAGTATTTT. This sequence encodes CASSLQGVPSTDTQYF. This chain connects TRBV5-5 to TRBJ2-3; 7 nucleotides agree with TRBD1. The CDR3 consists of 16 residues. V shed 1 base, J shed 0 bases, and the junction held 5 bases outside the gene matches. CDR1 and CDR2 (germline): SGHKS, YYEKEE (reference sequence).

This chain joins TRBV6-5 and TRBJ1-6; TRBD1 matches at 7 bases. Germline V gene lookup returns CDR1 MNHEY and CDR2 SVGAGI. There are 14 residues in the CDR3. Losses at the gene ends were 5 bases for V and 7 bases for J; bases not matched to a gene: 5. CDR3 sequence reads: CASSQGGPNSPLHF. CDR3 nucleotides: TGTGCCAGCAGTCAGGGGGGTCCGAATTCACCCCTCCACTTT.

The chain has TRBV5-1 and TRBJ1-5; 8 nucleotides line up with TRBD1. CDR1 is SGHRS, CDR2 YFSETQ, per germline. The CDR3 loop spans 15 amino acids. V shed 4 bases and J 6 bases; nucleotides not matched to a gene: 9. The CDR3 bases are TGCGCCAGCAGCCAAGGACAGGGAAAGGGTCAGCCCCAGCATTTT. The encoded protein is CASSQGQGKGQPQHF.

V usage is TRBV6-4 and J usage is TRBJ2-7; D is unresolved. The germline V gene has CDR1 MRHNA and CDR2 SNTAGT. The CDR3 sequence is 13 residues long. Trimming took off 2 bases at V and 2 bases at J, with 7 bases between the two ends. The CDR3 sequence: CASSDGPAYEQYF. The CDR3, as DNA: TGTGCCAGCAGTGACGGGCCGGCCTACGAGCAGTACTTC.

The chain combines TRBV9 with TRBJ2-5; D not certain. The CDR3 length is 14 residues. V shed 0 bases and J shed 5 bases, with 11 bases lying between them. CDR1 SGDLS and CDR2 YYNGEE come from the germline V gene. The CDR3 bases are TGTGCCAGCAGCGTAGGACTCGCCCCCGAGACCCAGTACTTC. Translating gives CASSVGLAPETQYF.

The CDR3 bases are TGTGCCAGCAGTCCAGGAGGGTATCAGCCCCAGCATTTT. Translated: CASSPGGYQPQHF. The chain uses TRBV2 and TRBJ1-5; D uncertain. Germline V gene data show CDR1 as SNHLY and CDR2 as FYNNEI. The CDR3 spans 13 residues. The V gene lost 5 bases and the J gene lost 5 bases, with 10 bases spanning the gap.